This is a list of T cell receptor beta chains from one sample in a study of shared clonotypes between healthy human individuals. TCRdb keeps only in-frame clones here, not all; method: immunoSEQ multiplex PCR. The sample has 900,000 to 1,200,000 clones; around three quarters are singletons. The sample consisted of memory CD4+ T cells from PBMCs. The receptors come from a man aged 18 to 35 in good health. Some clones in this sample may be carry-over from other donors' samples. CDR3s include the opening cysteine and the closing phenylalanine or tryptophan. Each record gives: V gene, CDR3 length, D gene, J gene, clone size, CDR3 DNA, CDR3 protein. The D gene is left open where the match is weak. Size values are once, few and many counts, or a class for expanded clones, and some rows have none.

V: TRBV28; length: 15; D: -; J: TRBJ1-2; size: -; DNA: TGTGCCAGCAGGCCGGGGGGCGGGGAGGGATATGGCTACACCTTC; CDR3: CASRPGGGEGYGYTF
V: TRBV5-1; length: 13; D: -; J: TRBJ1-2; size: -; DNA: TGCGCCAGCAGCTTTGACAGCGACTATGGCTACACCTTC; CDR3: CASSFDSDYGYTF
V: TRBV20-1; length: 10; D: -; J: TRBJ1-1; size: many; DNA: TGCAGTGCCGGTTCCTATGAAGCTTTCTTT; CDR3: CSAGSYEAFF
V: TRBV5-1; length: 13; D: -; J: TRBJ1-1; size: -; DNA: TGCGCCAGCAGCGACGGGAGGAACACTGAAGCTTTCTTT; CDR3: CASSDGRNTEAFF
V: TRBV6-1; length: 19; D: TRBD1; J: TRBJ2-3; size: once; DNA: TGTGCCAGCAGTGAAGCTCGGACAGGGGGGGATTTTGGCACAGATACGCAGTATTTT; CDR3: CASSEARTGGDFGTDTQYF
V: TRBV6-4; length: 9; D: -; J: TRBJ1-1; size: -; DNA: TGTGCCAGCACTCGCGAAGCTTTCTTT; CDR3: CASTREAFF
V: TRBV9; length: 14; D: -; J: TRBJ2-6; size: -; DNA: TGTGCCTCGAGAAGGACCTCTGGGGCCAACGTCCTGACTTTC; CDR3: CASRRTSGANVLTF
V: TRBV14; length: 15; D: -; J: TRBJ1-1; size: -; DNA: TGTGCCAGCAGCCAAGGTAACCCTTTCTGGGCCGAAGCTTTCTTT; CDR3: CASSQGNPFWAEAFF
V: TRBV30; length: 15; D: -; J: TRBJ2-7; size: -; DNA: TGTGCCTGGAGTGTACTAGGGAGCGGCTCCTACGAGCAGTACTTC; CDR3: CAWSVLGSGSYEQYF
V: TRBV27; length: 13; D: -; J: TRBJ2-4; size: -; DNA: TGTGCCAGCAGGGGTTTTACCAAAAACATTCAGTACTTC; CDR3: CASRGFTKNIQYF
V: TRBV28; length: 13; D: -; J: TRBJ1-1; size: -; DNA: TGTGCCAGCAGTAATGGGTTGATCACTGAAGCTTTCTTT; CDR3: CASSNGLITEAFF
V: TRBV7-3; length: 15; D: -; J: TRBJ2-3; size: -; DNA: TGTGCCAGCAGCCAAGGAGGACTGGCCACAGATACGCAGTATTTT; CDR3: CASSQGGLATDTQYF